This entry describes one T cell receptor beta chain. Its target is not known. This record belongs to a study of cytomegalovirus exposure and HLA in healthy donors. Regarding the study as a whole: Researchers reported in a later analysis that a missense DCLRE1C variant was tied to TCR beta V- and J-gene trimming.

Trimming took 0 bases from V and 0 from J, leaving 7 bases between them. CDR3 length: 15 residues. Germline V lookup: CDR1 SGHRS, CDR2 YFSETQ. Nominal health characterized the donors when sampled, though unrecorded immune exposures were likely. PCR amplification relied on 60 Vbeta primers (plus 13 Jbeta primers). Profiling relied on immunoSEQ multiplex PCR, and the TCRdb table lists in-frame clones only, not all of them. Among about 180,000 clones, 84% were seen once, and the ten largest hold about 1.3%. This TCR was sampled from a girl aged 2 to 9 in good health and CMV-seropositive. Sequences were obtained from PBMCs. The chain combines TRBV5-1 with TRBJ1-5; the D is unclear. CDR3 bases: TGCGCCAGCAGCTTGGAGGACTATAGCAATCAGCCCCAGCATTTT. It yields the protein CASSLEDYSNQPQHF.